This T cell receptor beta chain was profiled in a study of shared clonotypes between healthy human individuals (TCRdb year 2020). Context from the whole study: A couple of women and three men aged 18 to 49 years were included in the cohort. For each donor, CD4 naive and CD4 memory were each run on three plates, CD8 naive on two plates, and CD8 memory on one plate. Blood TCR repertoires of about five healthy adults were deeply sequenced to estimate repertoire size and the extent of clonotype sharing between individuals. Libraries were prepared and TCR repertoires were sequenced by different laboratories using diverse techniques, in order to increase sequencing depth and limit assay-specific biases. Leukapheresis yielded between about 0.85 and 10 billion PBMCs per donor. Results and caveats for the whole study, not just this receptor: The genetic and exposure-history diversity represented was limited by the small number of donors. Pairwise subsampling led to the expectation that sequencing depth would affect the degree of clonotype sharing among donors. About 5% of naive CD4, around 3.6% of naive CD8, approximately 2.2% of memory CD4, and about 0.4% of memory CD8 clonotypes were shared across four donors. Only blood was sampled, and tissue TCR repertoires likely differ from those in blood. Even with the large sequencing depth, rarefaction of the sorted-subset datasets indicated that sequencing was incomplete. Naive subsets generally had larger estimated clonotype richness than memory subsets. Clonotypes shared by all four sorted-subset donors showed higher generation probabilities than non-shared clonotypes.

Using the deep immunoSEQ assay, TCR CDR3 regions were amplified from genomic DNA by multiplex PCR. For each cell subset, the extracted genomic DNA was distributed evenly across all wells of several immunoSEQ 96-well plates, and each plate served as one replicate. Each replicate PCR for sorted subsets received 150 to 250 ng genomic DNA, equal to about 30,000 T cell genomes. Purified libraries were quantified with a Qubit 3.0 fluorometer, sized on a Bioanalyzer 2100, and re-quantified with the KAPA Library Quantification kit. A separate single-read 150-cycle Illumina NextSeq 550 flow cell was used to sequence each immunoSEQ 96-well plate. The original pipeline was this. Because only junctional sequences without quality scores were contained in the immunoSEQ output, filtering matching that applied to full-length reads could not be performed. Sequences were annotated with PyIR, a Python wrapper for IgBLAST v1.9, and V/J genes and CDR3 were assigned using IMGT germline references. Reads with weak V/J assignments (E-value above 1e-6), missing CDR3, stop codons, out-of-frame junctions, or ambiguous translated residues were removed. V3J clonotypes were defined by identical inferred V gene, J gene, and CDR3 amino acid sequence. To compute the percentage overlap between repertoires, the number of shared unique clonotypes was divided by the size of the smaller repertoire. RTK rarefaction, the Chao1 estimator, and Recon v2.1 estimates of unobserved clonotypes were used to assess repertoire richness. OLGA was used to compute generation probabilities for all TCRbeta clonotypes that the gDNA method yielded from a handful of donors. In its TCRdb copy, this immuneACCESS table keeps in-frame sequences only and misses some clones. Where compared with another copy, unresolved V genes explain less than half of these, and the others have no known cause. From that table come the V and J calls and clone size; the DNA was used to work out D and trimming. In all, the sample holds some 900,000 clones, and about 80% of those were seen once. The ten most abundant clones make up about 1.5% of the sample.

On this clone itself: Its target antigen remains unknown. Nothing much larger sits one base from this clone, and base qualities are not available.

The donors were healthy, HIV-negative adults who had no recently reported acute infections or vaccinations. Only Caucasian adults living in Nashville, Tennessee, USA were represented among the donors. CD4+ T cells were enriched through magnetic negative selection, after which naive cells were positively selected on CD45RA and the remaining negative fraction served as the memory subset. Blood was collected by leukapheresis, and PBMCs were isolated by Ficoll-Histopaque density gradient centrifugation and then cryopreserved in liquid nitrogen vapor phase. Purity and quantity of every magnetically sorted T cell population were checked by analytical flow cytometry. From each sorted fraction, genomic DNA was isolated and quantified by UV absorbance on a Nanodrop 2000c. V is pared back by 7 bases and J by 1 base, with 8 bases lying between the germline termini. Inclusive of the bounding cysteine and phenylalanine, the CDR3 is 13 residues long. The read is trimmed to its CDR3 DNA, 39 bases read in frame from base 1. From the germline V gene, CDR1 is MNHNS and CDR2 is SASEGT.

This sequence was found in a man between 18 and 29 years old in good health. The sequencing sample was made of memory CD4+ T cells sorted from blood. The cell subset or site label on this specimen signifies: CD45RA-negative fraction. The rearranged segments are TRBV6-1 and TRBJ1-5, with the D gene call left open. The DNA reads TGTGCCAGCAACCCAGTCAGCAATCAGCCCCAGCATTTT. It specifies CASNPVSNQPQHF.